What follows are 27 T cell receptor beta chains derived from one specimen sequenced in a study of blood T cell repertoires in COVID-19 (dated by TCRdb to about 2020). The library was produced with the immunoSEQ multiplex PCR assay. The immuneACCESS repertoire file appears here via TCRdb, limited to in-frame rearrangements. These files lack a portion of the clones; in checked studies, under half of the deficit traces to unresolved V genes, and the cause of the others is not known. Here the sample has fewer than 80,000 clones; around 73% occur a single time. Approximately 15% of the sample is taken by the ten largest. Sequencing was done on a sample of peripheral blood. These receptors were taken from a man aged 60 to 69 with COVID-19, enrolled during active disease.

The chain couples TRBV2 to TRBJ2-5; TRBD2 agrees at 8 bases. Trimming at V came to 2 bases and at J to 4 bases, leaving 9 bases not matched to a gene. The CDR3 is made up of 16 amino acids. The germline V gene encodes CDR1 SNHLY and CDR2 FYNNEI. CDR3 region: CASSEQVAGGGETQYF. The CDR3 nucleotides read TGTGCCAGCAGTGAACAGGTTGCGGGAGGAGGAGAGACCCAGTACTTC.

This sequence joins TRBV27 and TRBJ1-4; D ambiguous. V lost 6 bases and J lost 0, with 14 bases in between. The germline V gene encodes CDR1 MNHEY and CDR2 SMNVEV (reference sequence). This CDR3 region has 16 residues. The CDR3 nucleotides are TGTGCCAGCAGCCCTCCCGAGGACTCAACTAATGAAAAACTGTTTTTT. Amino acids: CASSPPEDSTNEKLFF.

The chain carries TRBV5-1 and TRBJ2-1, with D possibly matching TRBD1 (6 bases). This CDR3 is built from 15 residues. Germline CDR1 SGHRS, CDR2 YFSETQ. V dropped 0 bases and J dropped 5 bases, with 12 bases sitting between them. The CDR3 loop is CASSLAGQTNNEQFF. CDR3 DNA: TGCGCCAGCAGCTTGGCCGGACAGACTAACAATGAGCAGTTCTTC.

The chain links TRBV28 to TRBJ1-5; D might be TRBD1 (5 bases). V lost 4 bases to trimming and J lost 4 bases, with 17 bases between them. The length of the CDR3 is 16 residues. Germline-derived CDR1 and CDR2 are MDHEN and SYDVKM. The CDR3 is CASSYPSGGVNQPQHF. CDR3 sequence (DNA): TGTGCCAGCAGTTACCCTTCCGGGGGGGTAAATCAGCCCCAGCATTTT. Full variable domain (missing parts from reference TRBV28 and TRBJ1-5): DVKVTQSSRYLVKRTGEKVFLECVQDMDHENMFWYRQDPGLGLRLIYFSYDVKMKEKGDIPEGYSVSREKKERFSLILESASTNQTSMYLCASSYPSGGVNQPQHFGDGTRLSIL.

This chain uses TRBV11-2 with TRBJ2-3; TRBD2 might be the D (7 bases). The V and J ends lost 1 base and 5 bases respectively, with 13 bases between them. Germline V gene data show CDR1 as SGHAT and CDR2 as FQNNGV. The CDR3 sequence is 15 residues long. The CDR3 sequence is CASSLGGGRVDTQYF. The CDR3 DNA sequence: TGTGCCAGCAGCTTAGGGGGGGGGCGCGTAGATACGCAGTATTTT.

The V and J genes are TRBV24-1 and TRBJ2-5; 10 nucleotides agree with TRBD1. V shed 3 bases, J shed 4 bases, and the junction held 7 bases outside the gene matches. There are 16 residues in the CDR3. Per the germline V gene, CDR1 is KGHDR and CDR2 is SFDVKD. The CDR3: CATSDRPGQGLETQYF. The DNA of the CDR3 is TGTGCCACCAGTGATCGCCCGGGACAGGGGTTAGAGACCCAGTACTTC.

This chain uses TRBV19 with TRBJ2-1, with D possibly TRBD2 on 5 matching bases. Trimming took 6 bases from V and 4 from J, leaving 10 bases between them. The CDR3 is 13 amino acids. CDR1 LNHDA and CDR2 SQIVND come from the germline V gene (reference sequence). The CDR3 region is CASRKTTYNEQFF. As DNA, the CDR3 is TGTGCCAGTAGGAAGACTACTTACAATGAGCAGTTCTTC.

The V call is TRBV14, the J call TRBJ2-1, with a possible D match to TRBD1 (6 bases). The V end was cut by 1 base, the J end by 3 bases, with 13 bases between. The germline gives CDR1 SGHDN, CDR2 FVKESK. CDR3 size: 16 residues. CDR3 in DNA: TGTGCCAGCAGCCAAGGGGGACAACCACGCTACAATGAGCAGTTCTTC. Translation: CASSQGGQPRYNEQFF.

The V and J genes are TRBV30 and TRBJ1-3; perhaps TRBD1 as D (5 bases). The germline gives CDR1 GTSNPN, CDR2 SVGIG (reference sequence). Trimming left V 2 bases short and J 1 base short, with 6 bases between. This CDR3 is 13 amino acids long. The CDR3 loop reads CAWSQGSGNTIYF. For the CDR3, the DNA is TGTGCCTGGAGTCAGGGTTCTGGAAACACCATATATTTT.

The chain links TRBV5-4 to TRBJ2-1; 10 bases match TRBD2. Looked up from germline, CDR1 is SGHNT and CDR2 is YYREEE (reference sequence). Trimming at V came to 4 bases and at J to 7 bases, leaving 11 bases not matched to a gene. The CDR3 contains 16 residues. The CDR3 sequence: CASSRDLAGVGNEQFF. DNA for the CDR3: TGTGCCAGCAGCCGCGATCTAGCGGGAGTCGGGAATGAGCAGTTCTTC.

This chain connects TRBV6-6 to TRBJ1-2, with D tentatively TRBD1 (5 bases). Germline-derived CDR1 and CDR2 are MNHNY and SVGAGI (reference sequence). Trimming removed 2 bases at V and 7 bases at J, with 11 bases between. CDR3 length equals 13 residues. The CDR3 DNA is TGTGCCAGCAGTTACCCCGACAGTTCTGGCTACACCTTC. This gives the protein CASSYPDSSGYTF.

J is TRBJ2-3 and V is TRBV3-1 (or the pseudogene TRBV3-2); unclear D gene. This CDR3 spans 15 amino acids. The germline V gene encodes CDR1 LGHDT and CDR2 YNNKEL (reference sequence). The ends were cut back, 1 base at V and 1 base at J, with 9 bases in the middle. This chain's CDR3 is CASSQVWAGTDTQYF. The CDR3, as DNA: TGTGCCAGCAGCCAAGTATGGGCTGGCACAGATACGCAGTATTTT.

The gene calls are TRBV6-5 and TRBJ2-1, with D possibly TRBD2 on 5 matching bases. This CDR3 contains 12 residues. The germline V gene has CDR1 MNHEY and CDR2 SVGAGI. V was shortened by 4 bases and J by 10 bases, with 11 bases between the two germline ends. CDR3 region: CASSFLGLEQFF. CDR3 coding DNA: TGTGCCAGCAGTTTTCTTGGACTGGAGCAGTTCTTC.

The sample holds one count of this clone. This sequence joins TRBV29-1 and TRBJ2-7; TRBD2 aligns across 7 bases. CDR1 is SQVTM and CDR2 is ANQGSEA in the germline V gene. Germline trimming cut 4 bases from V and 6 bases from J; bases unmatched to any gene: 6. The length of the CDR3 is 12 residues. The CDR3 nucleotides are TGCAGCGTTGTTTCGGGAGGACCCGAGCAGTACTTC. Translated: CSVVSGGPEQYF.

The CDR3 here is CASSLWQNGYTF. The CDR3 nucleotides are TGCGCCAGCAGCTTGTGGCAGAACGGCTACACCTTC. V gene TRBV5-1 combines with J gene TRBJ1-2; the D is unclear. The V end was cut by 1 base, the J end by 8 bases, with 9 bases between. CDR1 SGHRS and CDR2 YFSETQ come from the germline V gene. There are 12 residues in the CDR3.

This clone was seen once. The chain links TRBV10-3 to TRBJ2-2; TRBD2 is a possible D gene (6 bases). V was cut by 7 bases and J by 1 base, with 10 bases left in between. CDR3 length equals 14 residues. The germline V gene encodes CDR1 ENHRY and CDR2 SYGVKD. The CDR3 DNA follows: TGTGCCATCAATCAGGGAGGGAACACCGGGGAGCTGTTTTTT. Its protein is CAINQGGNTGELFF.

V and J are TRBV5-1 and TRBJ2-1; D remains unclear. CDR1 SGHRS and CDR2 YFSETQ come from the germline V gene. The CDR3 is 13 amino acids. V was clipped by 0 bases and J by 5 bases, with 6 bases between them. CDR3 sequence: CASSLDLNNEQFF. CDR3 nucleotide sequence: TGCGCCAGCAGCTTGGACCTAAACAATGAGCAGTTCTTC. Full variable domain (missing parts from reference TRBV5-1 and TRBJ2-1): KAGVTQTPRYLIKTRGQQVTLSCSPISGHRSVSWYQQTPGQGLQFLFEYFSETQRNKGNFPGRFSGRQFSNSRSEMNVSTLELGDSALYLCASSLDLNNEQFFGPGTRLTVL.

The chain recombines TRBV11-2 with TRBJ1-5; D remains unclear. The V end lost 3 bases, the J end lost 8 bases, and 11 bases lay between the germline ends. This CDR3 region has 13 residues. The germline V gene encodes CDR1 SGHAT and CDR2 FQNNGV. CDR3 in DNA: TGTGCCAGCAGCTTGGGCCCTACCAAGCCCCAGCATTTT. Amino acid sequence: CASSLGPTKPQHF.

The CDR3: CASSPRDSGANVLTF. CDR3 DNA sequence: TGCGCCAGCAGCCCCCGGGACTCTGGGGCCAACGTCCTGACTTTC. This chain joins TRBV4-1 and TRBJ2-6, with D perhaps TRBD2 (5 bases). Germline V lookup: CDR1 MGHRA, CDR2 YSYEKL. The CDR3 loop spans 15 amino acids. V lost 4 bases and J 0 bases, leaving 7 bases between the germline ends.

The chain carries TRBV6-5 and TRBJ1-6, with D hard to call. Germline V lookup: CDR1 MNHEY, CDR2 SVGAGI. The CDR3 consists of 14 residues. The V gene lost 6 bases and the J gene lost 0 bases, with 6 bases spanning the gap. The CDR3 nucleotides read TGTGCCAGCAGATCGAGCTCCTATAATTCACCCCTCCACTTT. This gives the protein CASRSSSYNSPLHF.

This chain connects TRBV5-6 to TRBJ2-5, with 7 bases that match TRBD2. V lost 4 bases and J lost 0; bases outside the gene matches: 6. In germline, CDR1 is SGHDT, CDR2 YYEEEE. The CDR3 is 15 amino acids. CDR3 in amino acids: CASSPSREYQETQYF. CDR3 nucleotide sequence: TGTGCCAGCAGCCCCTCGCGGGAGTACCAAGAGACCCAGTACTTC.

This sequence joins TRBV24-1 and TRBJ2-5; tentatively, D is TRBD2 (6 bases). Germline CDR1 reads KGHDR; CDR2 reads SFDVKD. This CDR3 comprises 15 residues. V dropped 5 bases and J dropped 4 bases, with 16 bases sitting between them. CDR3 residues: CATSVGPRGIETQYF. The CDR3 nucleotides are TGTGCCACCAGTGTAGGTCCTCGGGGGATAGAGACCCAGTACTTC.

Here the CDR3 DNA reads TGTGCCAGCAAGTTGGGGGGTCCCACCGGGGAGCTGTTTTTT. As protein: CASKLGGPTGELFF. This rearrangement joins TRBV6-6 to TRBJ2-2; perhaps TRBD2 as D (6 bases). This CDR3 has 14 residues. Germline CDR1 reads MNHNY; CDR2 reads SVGAGI (reference sequence). Trimming shortened V by 7 bases and J by 4 bases, and 13 bases separated the two germline ends.

The chain links TRBV5-4 to TRBJ2-3, with D tentatively TRBD1 (5 bases). The germline V gene has CDR1 SGHNT and CDR2 YYREEE (reference sequence). Trimming left V 3 bases short and J 6 bases short, with 14 bases between. This CDR3 comprises 14 residues. For the CDR3, the DNA is TGTGCCAGCAGCTCCAGGGTTCTAGGGGATACGCAGTATTTT. This translates into CASSSRVLGDTQYF.

The rearrangement uses TRBV10-2 and TRBJ2-1; 9 positions agree with TRBD2. The CDR3 covers 17 residues. With V trimmed by 2 bases and J by 4 bases, 9 bases remained unmatched. In germline, CDR1 is WSHSY, CDR2 SAAADI. CDR3 residues: CASSEGRGLADYNEQFF. The CDR3 DNA reads TGCGCCAGCAGTGAGGGGAGGGGACTAGCAGATTACAATGAGCAGTTCTTC.

The gene calls are TRBV3-1 (or the pseudogene TRBV3-2) and TRBJ1-2; D unclear. Germline assignment: CDR1 LGHDT and CDR2 YNNKEL (reference sequence). The CDR3 runs to 16 residues. The V end was cut by 0 bases, the J end by 6 bases, with 17 bases between. As DNA, the CDR3 is TGTGCCAGCAGCCAAGAAGGTGACGGAGTAACTAATGGCTACACCTTC. It codes for CASSQEGDGVTNGYTF.

This clone was observed once. Written as DNA, the CDR3 is TGTGCCAGCAGCTTGGGACTAGCGGGAGTCGGGGACATTCAGTACTTC. Its translation is CASSLGLAGVGDIQYF. The chain is built from TRBV7-9 and TRBJ2-4; 14 bases match TRBD2. Looked up from germline, CDR1 is SEHNR and CDR2 is FQNEAQ (reference sequence). The ends lost 3 bases at V and 8 bases at J; junction bases unmatched: 6. This CDR3 spans 16 amino acids. Drawing the rest from reference TRBV7-9 and TRBJ2-4, the complete variable domain is DTGVSQNPRHKITKRGQNVTFRCDPISEHNRLYWYRQTLGQGPEFLTYFQNEAQLEKSRLLSDRFSAERPKGSFSTLEIQRTEQGDSAMYLCASSLGLAGVGDIQYFGAGTRLSVL.